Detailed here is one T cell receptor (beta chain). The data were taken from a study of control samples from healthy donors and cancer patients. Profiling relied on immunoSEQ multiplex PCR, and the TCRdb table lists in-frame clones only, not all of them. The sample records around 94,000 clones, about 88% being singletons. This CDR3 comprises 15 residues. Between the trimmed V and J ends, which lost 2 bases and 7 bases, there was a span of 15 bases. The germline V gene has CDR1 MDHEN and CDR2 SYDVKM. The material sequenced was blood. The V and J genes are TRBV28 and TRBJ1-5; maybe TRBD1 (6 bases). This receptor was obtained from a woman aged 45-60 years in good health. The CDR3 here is CASSLGQGLWQPQHF. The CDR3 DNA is TGTGCCAGCAGTTTAGGGCAGGGGTTGTGGCAGCCCCAGCATTTT.